This T cell receptor (beta chain) was captured in a study of T cells in Graves' hyperthyroidism and ophthalmopathy. A word on this clonotype: The antigen is unknown.

TCR beta CDR3 regions were amplified from RNA. During a first-round RT-PCR of the TCR CDR3, the HTBI primer set was used. Via MiXCR, TCRdb re-called the multiplex PCR reads, giving one row per CDR3 protein. Of about 350,000 distinct CDR3 sequences in the sample, approximately 19% were seen once. The trim removed 6 bases at V and 6 bases at J, leaving 13 bases unmatched. The CDR3 totals 14 residues. Germline values: CDR1 SQVTM, CDR2 ANQGSEA. General observations from the study: Through a model of 13 V-J features, ophthalmopathy was separated from stable hyperthyroidism. Most clonotypes that expanded in the thyroid above 0.001 also showed up in blood. The model foresaw ophthalmopathy a median around 6 months prior to onset.

Fresh peripheral blood, about 9.3 ml, yielded the PBMCs. This chain connects TRBV29-1 to TRBJ2-7, with 8 positions matching TRBD1. Sequencing was done on a sample of blood. The TCR was taken from a woman under 30 with Graves' hyperthyroidism. CDR3 in amino acids: CSVGNGQGSAEQYF. The CDR3 nucleotides read TGCAGCGTAGGCAACGGACAGGGATCCGCCGAGCAGTACTTC.